The 25 T cell receptor beta chains given below trace back to one sample, sequenced in a study of T cells after yellow fever vaccination. One entry per CDR3 protein results from TCRdb running MiXCR on the 5' RACE reads. The top ten clones hold 35% to 40% of a sample with 55,000 to 70,000 distinct CDR3 sequences, over 6% of them seen once. Sequencing used CD8+ T cells sorted from PBMCs, obtained about 49 days after the first yellow fever vaccination. These receptors came from a man aged 18 to 30 who received the YFV17D yellow fever vaccine.

This clonotype was observed many times. V gene TRBV5-1 combines with J gene TRBJ2-7; 7 bases line up with TRBD1. V shed 0 bases, J shed 0 bases, and the junction held 0 bases outside the gene matches. The CDR3 consists of 14 residues. Germline V gene lookup returns CDR1 SGHRS and CDR2 YFSETQ. CDR3 residues: CASSLEGASYEQYF. CDR3 nucleotides: TGCGCCAGCAGCTTGGAGGGGGCCTCCTACGAGCAGTACTTC.

V usage is TRBV7-2 and J usage is TRBJ1-1, with 8 bases identical to TRBD1. In germline, CDR1 is SGHTA, CDR2 FQGNSA. The CDR3 contains 15 residues. The J segment lost 5 bases and the V segment lost 5 bases, leaving 10 bases of the junction unmatched. CDR3 amino acids: CASSHGPQGATEAFF. CDR3 coding DNA: TGTGCCAGCAGCCATGGGCCCCAGGGGGCGACTGAAGCTTTCTTT. The whole variable domain, filled in from reference TRBV7-2 and TRBJ1-1, reads GAGVSQSPSNKVTEKGKDVELRCDPISGHTALYWYRQSLGQGLEFLIYFQGNSAPDKSGLPSDRFSAERTGGSVSTLTIQRTQQEDSAVYLCASSHGPQGATEAFFGQGTRLTVV.

This clonotype was detected many times. The chain employs TRBV2 and TRBJ2-2; possible D gene TRBD1, 5 bases. CDR3 length: 15 residues. Between the trimmed V and J ends, which lost 4 bases and 2 bases, there was a span of 11 bases. The germline V gene encodes CDR1 SNHLY and CDR2 FYNNEI. The CDR3, as DNA: TGTGCCAGCAGTGCGACAGTAAAAAACACCGGGGAGCTGTTTTTT. Translating gives CASSATVKNTGELFF.

This clonotype has ten or more counts. This chain uses TRBV12-3 or TRBV12-4 with TRBJ2-7, with D perhaps TRBD1 (5 bases). V was cut by 0 bases and J by 3 bases, with 9 bases left in between. The CDR3 length is 14 residues. The CDR3 loop reads CASSLAPTDYEQYF. The CDR3, as DNA: TGTGCCAGCAGTTTAGCGCCGACAGACTACGAGCAGTACTTC.

J is TRBJ1-1 and V is TRBV25-1; D is possibly TRBD1 (6 bases). With 6 bases removed from V and 5 bases from J, the gap between germline ends came to 10 bases. The CDR3 loop spans 12 amino acids. CDR1 and CDR2 from the germline V gene are MGHDK and SYGVNS. Here the CDR3 reads CASSYRETEAFF. DNA of the CDR3: TGTGCCAGCAGCTACAGGGAGACTGAAGCTTTCTTT.

This clonotype was picked up many times. V is TRBV29-1 and J is TRBJ2-2; D possibly uses TRBD1 or TRBD2 (5 bases each). The CDR3 spans 16 residues. Trimming pared 0 bases from V and 2 bases from J, leaving 13 bases between. CDR1 SQVTM and CDR2 ANQGSEA come from the germline V gene. CDR3 DNA sequence: TGCAGCGTTGAAGAAACGGGGCTGATTAACACCGGGGAGCTGTTTTTT. Protein product: CSVEETGLINTGELFF.

This clonotype was seen at least ten times. The chain carries TRBV6-5 and TRBJ2-2; the D call may be TRBD1 or TRBD2 (7 bases each). The germline gives CDR1 MNHEY, CDR2 SVGAGI. This CDR3 has 16 residues. Trimming removed 1 base from V and 7 bases from J, with 16 bases in between. CDR3 bases: TGTGCCAGCAGTTACTGGGGAGGGGGCGGTATCGGGGAGCTGTTTTTT. This translates into CASSYWGGGGIGELFF.

The chain combines TRBV5-4 with TRBJ2-7; no firm D call. CDR3 length: 14 amino acids. The germline V gene has CDR1 SGHNT and CDR2 YYREEE (reference sequence). V was shortened by 3 bases and J by 2 bases, with 12 bases between the two germline ends. The CDR3, as DNA: TGTGCCAGCAGCTCAATCCCAGCAACCTACGAGCAGTACTTC. Translated: CASSSIPATYEQYF. Supplemented by reference TRBV5-4 and TRBJ2-7, the full variable domain reads ETGVTQSPTHLIKTRGQQVTLRCSSQSGHNTVSWYQQALGQGPQFIFQYYREEENGRGNFPPRFSGLQFPNYSSELNVNALELDDSALYLCASSSIPATYEQYFGPGTRLTVT.

The table lists this clonotype with many counts. The chain employs TRBV29-1 and TRBJ2-1; TRBD1 matches 7 bases. Germline V CDR1 and CDR2: SQVTM, ANQGSEA. This CDR3 comprises 12 residues. V trimming: 7 bases; J trimming: 16 bases; junction bases outside the gene matches: 16. The CDR3 DNA is TGCAGCGCACCATCTGCGACAGGGAAGAATTTCTTC. It is translated as CSAPSATGKNFF.

This chain connects TRBV6-2 or TRBV6-3 to TRBJ2-3; D is possibly TRBD2 (6 bases). Germline-derived CDR1 and CDR2 are MNHEY and SVGEGT. V was shortened by 0 bases and J by 6 bases, with 10 bases between the two germline ends. The CDR3 sequence is 14 residues long. The CDR3: CASSYSHRGDTQYF. DNA of the CDR3: TGTGCCAGCAGTTACTCCCACCGGGGGGATACGCAGTATTTT.

J is TRBJ2-7 and V is TRBV27, with D unresolved. V gave up 5 bases and J gave up 4 bases, with 12 bases separating them. Germline CDR1 MNHEY, CDR2 SMNVEV (reference sequence). This CDR3 has 13 amino acids. CDR3 sequence (DNA): TGTGCCAGCAGTGTACGGGCGTCGTACGAGCAGTACTTC. Protein product: CASSVRASYEQYF.

The table lists this clonotype with many counts. The rearrangement joins TRBV5-6 to TRBJ2-5, with D unclear. V lost 4 bases and J lost 4, with 14 bases in between. The CDR3 totals 14 residues. Per germline, CDR1 SGHDT and CDR2 YYEEEE. The CDR3 DNA reads as TGTGCCAGCAGCCAGGTTTCACAGAGAGAGACCCAGTACTTC. Protein sequence: CASSQVSQRETQYF.

In this sample, this clonotype turned up many times. V and J are TRBV27 and TRBJ2-5, with 8 bases aligning to TRBD2. Germline CDR1 and CDR2: MNHEY and SMNVEV (reference sequence). This CDR3 has 17 residues. The junction had 15 bases not matched to a gene; V was cut back by 4 bases and J by 5 bases. CDR3 DNA sequence: TGTGCCAGCAGTTCCTTATTGAGCGGGGGTGTCCAGGAGACCCAGTACTTC. It yields the protein CASSSLLSGGVQETQYF.

There are many counts of this clonotype. The chain uses TRBV4-1 and TRBJ1-5; D ambiguous. Germline V gene sequence: CDR1 MGHRA, CDR2 YSYEKL. There are 14 residues in the CDR3. V lost 1 base and J lost 7, with 11 bases in between. CDR3 sequence: CASSQGVGSQPQHF. CDR3 sequence (DNA): TGCGCCAGCAGCCAAGGAGTGGGGTCCCAGCCCCAGCATTTT.

This clonotype was found a few times. The chain joins TRBV12-3 or TRBV12-4 to TRBJ1-6, with 7 bases fitting TRBD1. Trimming at V came to 0 bases and at J to 10 bases, leaving 15 bases not matched to a gene. The CDR3 consists of 18 residues. The CDR3 loop reads CASSLAGSGGANTSPLHF. The CDR3 region has the DNA TGTGCCAGCAGTTTAGCTGGCTCAGGGGGGGCGAATACCTCACCCCTCCACTTT.

This clonotype was counted many times. V usage is TRBV20-1 and J usage is TRBJ2-5; a weak D match, TRBD2 (5 bases). Germline CDR1 is DFQATT and CDR2 is SNEGSKA (reference sequence). The CDR3 is 12 residues long. V was trimmed by 5 bases and J by 7 bases, leaving 14 bases between them. CDR3 nucleotides: TGCAGTGCTCGGAGCGGCGGCCGGACCCAGTACTTC. Protein: CSARSGGRTQYF.

At least ten counts were recorded for this clonotype. The chain combines TRBV9 with TRBJ2-2; a possible D gene is TRBD2 (5 bases). CDR3 length: 13 amino acids. V was cut by 6 bases and J by 1 base, with 7 bases left in between. Germline V gene data show CDR1 as SGDLS and CDR2 as YYNGEE. CDR3 amino acids: CASNRENTGELFF. CDR3 nucleotide sequence: TGTGCCAGCAACCGGGAGAACACCGGGGAGCTGTTTTTT.

Concerning this clonotype: This may be a read error, as it is one base from a much larger clone. V usage is TRBV2 and J usage is TRBJ1-1; D call uncertain. Germline V gene lookup returns CDR1 SNHLY and CDR2 FYNNEI. The CDR3 totals 12 residues. CDR3 nucleotides: TGTGCCTGCAGTTTAGACCGCAGTGAAGCTTTCTTT. It codes for CACSLDRSEAFF. Combining the CDR3 with reference TRBV2 and TRBJ1-1 gives the whole variable domain EPEVTQTPSHQVTQMGQEVILRCVPISNHLYFYWYRQILGQKVEFLVSFYNNEISEKSEIFDDQFSVERPDGSNFTLKIRSTKLEDSAMYFCACSLDRSEAFFGQGTRLTVV.

This clonotype was seen repeatedly, ten times or more. This chain connects TRBV12-3 or TRBV12-4 to TRBJ2-1; TRBD2 is a possible D gene (6 bases). V lost 3 bases, J lost 5 bases, and 14 bases lay in between. This CDR3 contains 15 residues. CDR3 DNA sequence: TGTGCCAGCAGTTTTTCGGGACTCAATCACAATGAGCAGTTCTTC. Residues: CASSFSGLNHNEQFF.

Concerning this clonotype: With a much larger clone just one base away, this may be a read error. DNA of the CDR3: TGTGCCAGCAGCTCAGGGTCCCTCTACGAGCAGTACGTC. This gives the protein CASSSGSLYEQYV. The chain couples TRBV7-8 to TRBJ2-7; D is perhaps TRBD1 (5 bases). This CDR3 spans 13 amino acids. The germline V and J ends were trimmed by 4 bases and 3 bases, with 10 bases remaining between them. Germline V CDR1 and CDR2: SGHVS, FQNEAQ.

This clonotype was counted at least ten times. The chain uses TRBV7-2 and TRBJ2-5, with 7 bases identical to TRBD2. The V gene end was trimmed by 0 bases and the J gene end by 5 bases; junction bases not matched to a gene: 0. CDR1 and CDR2 (germline): SGHTA, FQGNSA. The CDR3 contains 13 residues. As DNA, the CDR3 is TGTGCCAGCAGCTTAGCGGGGGGGGAGACCCAGTACTTC. It translates to CASSLAGGETQYF.

This clonotype was seen ten or more times. This chain links TRBV6-5 with TRBJ1-2, with TRBD1 identical over 7 bases. V was pared by 6 bases and J by 4 bases, with 11 bases of the junction left unmatched. Germline V gene lookup returns CDR1 MNHEY and CDR2 SVGAGI. This CDR3 contains 15 residues. In nucleotides, the CDR3 is TGTGCCAGCAGCCTCCGGGACAGCCCCAGCTATGGCTACACCTTC. This translates into CASSLRDSPSYGYTF.

This rearrangement joins TRBV30 to TRBJ2-5; 9 nucleotides agree with TRBD1. CDR1 and CDR2 from the germline V gene are GTSNPN and SVGIG (reference sequence). This CDR3 contains 17 residues. Trimming took 1 base from V and 1 from J; bases not matched to a gene: 10. The CDR3 nucleotides are TGTGCCTGGAGTGCCTTCGGACAGGGGTGGGGCCAAGAGACCCAGTACTTC. The encoded protein is CAWSAFGQGWGQETQYF.

This clonotype was detected many times. The rearrangement uses TRBV9 and TRBJ2-2; D is unclear. Per the germline V gene, CDR1 is SGDLS and CDR2 is YYNGEE. V was trimmed by 0 bases and J by 1 base, leaving 1 base between them. CDR3 length: 13 residues. The CDR3 region has the DNA TGTGCCAGCAGCGTAGAGAACACCGGGGAGCTGTTTTTT. As protein: CASSVENTGELFF. Complete variable domain (other parts from reference TRBV9 and TRBJ2-2): DSGVTQTPKHLITATGQRVTLRCSPRSGDLSVYWYQQSLDQGLQFLIQYYNGEERAKGNILERFSAQQFPDLHSELNLSSLELGDSALYFCASSVENTGELFFGEGSRLTVL.

The chain has TRBV29-1 and TRBJ2-4; D not resolved. Per the germline V gene, CDR1 is SQVTM and CDR2 is ANQGSEA. CDR3 size: 15 residues. The V end lost 4 bases, the J end lost 0 bases, and 13 bases lay between the germline ends. For the CDR3, the DNA is TGCAGCGTTGTCGAGTTGGTCATAGCCAAAAACATTCAGTACTTC. Translating it yields CSVVELVIAKNIQYF.